The following is a T cell receptor beta chain sequence with its context. Germline V gene sequence: CDR1 SGHTA, CDR2 FQGNSA. Trimming removed 6 bases from V and 2 bases from J, with 11 bases in between. The CDR3 covers 13 residues. The sample comes from a study of blood T cell repertoires in COVID-19. As for the study in general: Material from acute and convalescent COVID-19 was sourced from the United States, Italy and Spain.

Per the authors' pipeline: Scientists estimated how many nucleated cells there were by amplifying reference gene primers. The table came from immunoSEQ multiplex PCR; TCRdb's copy has only in-frame clones and leaves some out. D and trimming were read from the DNA, whereas the V and J calls and clone size are those reported in that table. In the table there are some 210,000 clones, roughly 90% of which are singletons. This sequence originates from a man aged 55 to 70 who had recovered from COVID-19. The sample taken for sequencing was peripheral blood. This rearrangement joins TRBV7-2 to TRBJ2-7; D is possibly TRBD1 (6 bases). CDR3 sequence: CASSSGAAYEQYF. The CDR3 nucleotides are TGTGCCAGCAGTTCAGGGGCGGCCTACGAGCAGTACTTC.